This T cell receptor (beta chain) was sequenced during a study of T cell clonality in common variable immunodeficiency. General study findings and limits: CVID subjects had higher TCRbeta clonality than healthy controls, most marked in about a third. Fewer deletions and N-nucleotide insertions were reportedly seen in common variable immunodeficiency TCR beta sequences.

The V gene's germline CDR1 is LNHDA and CDR2 SQIVND (reference sequence). CDR3 length: 15 residues. CVID and control samples used equivalent genomic DNA input. The protocol was immunoSEQ multiplex PCR, while the TCRdb copy is restricted to in-frame clones and leaves out a portion. The sample yields tens of thousands of clones, without any singletons. This clone was seen a handful of times. Its antigen is currently unknown. The CDR3 extends 3 residues past the end of the read, so its final part is completed from the germline J gene. Heparinized whole blood, about 5 to 8.5 ml, came from each donor. The sequence derives from a person aged 18-69 years in good health. The rearrangement links TRBV19 to TRBJ1-2, with D maybe TRBD1 (6 bases). The source material was peripheral blood mononuclear cells. Incomplete CDR3 DNA: TGTGCCAGTAGTATTTCCCTCGGCGGGGGCCACGAC. It encodes CASSISLGGGHD. The CDR3 in its entirety is CASSISLGGGHDYTF.